These 31 T cell receptor beta chains were sequenced from one sample in a study of human T cells and chemical hapten exposure. Regarding time point: pre-sensitization, week 0. Treatment reported: therapeutic diphenylcyclopropenone sensitization with weekly scalp DPC. MiXCR, applied by TCRdb to the RACE reads, yields one record per CDR3 protein. The profile shows approximately 320,000 distinct CDR3 sequences, 4.5% to 7% of them singletons. Here the sequenced sample was whole blood, taken in connection with sensitization to the hapten diphenylcyclopropenone (DPC). Every receptor here comes from a young woman with alopecia areata. Some clones in this sample may be carry-over from other donors' samples.

In this sample, this clonotype turned up many times. The gene calls are TRBV7-6 and TRBJ2-3; 7 nucleotides line up with TRBD2. Trimming at V came to 5 bases and at J to 4 bases, leaving 6 bases not matched to a gene. The CDR3 has 14 amino acids. Germline loops: CDR1 SGHVS, CDR2 FNYEAQ. The CDR3 region is CASSLTSVSDTQYF. Written as DNA, the CDR3 is TGTGCCAGCAGCCTCACTAGCGTCTCAGATACGCAGTATTTT.

Only a few counts were recorded for this clonotype. The chain combines TRBV5-4 with TRBJ1-1; 7 nucleotides agree with TRBD1. The germline CDR1 and CDR2 sequences are SGHNT and YYREEE (reference sequence). The CDR3 extends over 16 amino acids. Trimming removed 0 bases from V and 3 bases from J; junction bases left unmatched: 8. CDR3 nucleotides: TGTGCCAGCAGCTTGGCGGGGAAGGGGGCCGACACTGAAGCTTTCTTT. Amino acid sequence: CASSLAGKGADTEAFF.

The chain carries TRBV14 and TRBJ2-7; possible D gene TRBD2, 7 bases. V was pared by 4 bases and J by 2 bases, with 12 bases between. Per the germline V gene, CDR1 is SGHDN and CDR2 is FVKESK. CDR3 length: 14 amino acids. The CDR3 DNA sequence: TGTGCCAGCAGCCCTTTGGGGGGGCCCTACGAGCAGTACTTC. Translated: CASSPLGGPYEQYF.

This clonotype was counted many times. The chain couples TRBV15 to TRBJ1-4; D not resolved. This CDR3 contains 16 residues. CDR1 is LNHNV, CDR2 YYDKDF, per germline (reference sequence). V was clipped by 1 base and J by 3 bases, with 12 bases between them. The CDR3: CATSRAGWAANEKLFF. For the CDR3, the DNA is TGTGCCACCAGCAGAGCTGGGTGGGCGGCTAATGAAAAACTGTTTTTT.

The rearrangement links TRBV4-2 to TRBJ2-5, with 10 bases matching TRBD2. Germline V gives CDR1 LGHNA, CDR2 YNFKEQ. J was trimmed by 2 bases and V by 7 bases; bases with no gene match: 10. This CDR3 contains 16 residues. DNA for the CDR3: TGTGCCAGCACCCGAGGAGCGGGGGGGCTTCAAGAGACCCAGTACTTC. Translated, it gives CASTRGAGGLQETQYF.

The chain joins TRBV9 to TRBJ2-3, with 12 bases matching TRBD2. J was trimmed by 2 bases and V by 0 bases; bases with no gene match: 22. CDR1 and CDR2 from the germline V gene are SGDLS and YYNGEE. This CDR3 comprises 23 residues. The CDR3 DNA reads TGTGCCAGCAGCGTAGGTCGCGGAACTAGCGGGGGGCCCAGAGTCAGGTTCACAGATACGCAGTATTTT. Translating gives CASSVGRGTSGGPRVRFTDTQYF.

This clonotype has ten or more counts. The CDR3 sequence: CASSFPLTEVMGDLNIQYF. The CDR3 DNA reads TGTGCCAGCAGCTTCCCCCTGACAGAGGTGATGGGGGACCTAAACATTCAGTACTTC. The rearrangement links TRBV11-2 to TRBJ2-4; TRBD1 or TRBD2 may be the D gene (5 bases each). The V and J ends lost 3 bases and 6 bases respectively, with 27 bases between them. The germline V gene encodes CDR1 SGHAT and CDR2 FQNNGV. CDR3 length equals 19 residues.

This clonotype was detected ten times or more. The J gene is TRBJ2-2, the V gene TRBV20-1, with 7 bases fitting TRBD1. In germline, CDR1 is DFQATT, CDR2 SNEGSKA (reference sequence). Trimming took 6 bases from V and 6 from J; bases not matched to a gene: 13. This CDR3 has 15 residues. The CDR3 loop reads CSAPIPGTVAGELFF. The DNA for the CDR3 is TGCAGTGCGCCGATTCCCGGGACAGTCGCCGGGGAGCTGTTTTTT.

The chain is built from TRBV10-3 and TRBJ1-5; 8 bases are shared with TRBD1. This CDR3 comprises 13 residues. Trimming at V came to 10 bases and at J to 4 bases, leaving 6 bases not matched to a gene. CDR1 ENHRY and CDR2 SYGVKD come from the germline V gene. Written as DNA, the CDR3 is TGTGCCACCACAGGGGGTCTAAATCAGCCCCAGCATTTT. This translates into CATTGGLNQPQHF.

This chain connects TRBV11-1 to TRBJ2-7; 7 nucleotides line up with TRBD1. Germline V gene lookup returns CDR1 SGHAT and CDR2 FQDESV (reference sequence). Losses at the gene ends were 5 bases for V and 4 bases for J; bases not matched to a gene: 8. This CDR3 is 14 amino acids long. CDR3 region: CASSRNRGFYEQYF. For the CDR3, the DNA is TGTGCCAGCAGCCGTAACAGGGGTTTTTACGAGCAGTACTTC.

This clonotype came up many times. V gene TRBV2 combines with J gene TRBJ1-1, with TRBD1 matching 7 bases. With 6 bases clipped from V and 10 bases from J, the junction kept 11 bases outside the gene matches. The CDR3 contains 13 residues. The germline V gene has CDR1 SNHLY and CDR2 FYNNEI. The CDR3 sequence: CASRVDRALGAFF. CDR3 coding DNA: TGTGCCAGCAGGGTAGACAGGGCCCTTGGAGCTTTCTTT.

This sequence joins TRBV7-9 and TRBJ1-2; 9 positions match TRBD1. Germline V CDR1 and CDR2: SEHNR, FQNEAQ (reference sequence). This CDR3 comprises 14 residues. Losses at the gene ends were 5 bases for V and 8 bases for J; bases not matched to a gene: 9. CDR3 coding DNA: TGTGCCAGCAGCCTCCGTGGGACAGGGTACGGCTACACCTTC. This sequence encodes CASSLRGTGYGYTF.

This clonotype was seen a few times. The chain recombines TRBV5-1 with TRBJ2-3; D is unclear. Germline CDR1 is SGHRS and CDR2 is YFSETQ. Between the trimmed V and J ends, which lost 4 bases and 3 bases, there was a span of 15 bases. The CDR3 sequence is 15 residues long. The CDR3 nucleotides read TGCGCCAGCAGCGTACCCGAAACCCTTACAGATACGCAGTATTTT. Its translation: CASSVPETLTDTQYF.

The V gene is TRBV5-4, the J gene TRBJ2-7; maybe TRBD1 (5 bases). Germline CDR1 and CDR2: SGHNT and YYREEE (reference sequence). CDR3 length: 13 amino acids. V dropped 2 bases and J dropped 6 bases, with 12 bases sitting between them. CDR3 coding DNA: TGTGCCAGCAGCTTACCAGAAGGGGTCGAGCAGTACTTC. It specifies CASSLPEGVEQYF.

The sample holds a few counts of this clonotype. The chain carries TRBV2 and TRBJ1-5; D perhaps matches TRBD1 (6 bases). Per the germline V gene, CDR1 is SNHLY and CDR2 is FYNNEI. Trimming took off 3 bases at V and 2 bases at J, with 8 bases between the two ends. The CDR3 length is 14 residues. The CDR3 reads CASSDSGGNQPQHF. CDR3 DNA: TGTGCCAGCAGTGACTCAGGGGGCAATCAGCCCCAGCATTTT.

This clonotype was recorded many times. The chain links TRBV7-3 to TRBJ1-6; D not certain. Germline V gene data show CDR1 as SGHTA and CDR2 as FQGTGA. The CDR3 extends over 13 amino acids. With 1 base removed from V and 7 bases from J, the gap between germline ends came to 5 bases. Here the CDR3 DNA reads TGTGCCAGCAGCTTAATAAGGAATTCACCCCTCCACTTT. Translated, it gives CASSLIRNSPLHF.

This clonotype showed up many times. The V call is TRBV12-3 or TRBV12-4, the J call TRBJ1-1, with a tentative D call TRBD1 (5 bases). Trimming removed 0 bases at V and 4 bases at J, with 9 bases between. This CDR3 comprises 14 residues. The CDR3 nucleotides read TGTGCCAGCAGTTTAGCCCCACAGGCCACTGAAGCTTTCTTT. It specifies CASSLAPQATEAFF.

The chain recombines TRBV10-3 with TRBJ1-3; 11 positions match TRBD1. Germline trimming cut 7 bases from V and 5 bases from J; bases unmatched to any gene: 4. Germline assignment: CDR1 ENHRY and CDR2 SYGVKD. This CDR3 has 14 residues. CDR3 protein: CAIKGQGGRNTIYF. CDR3 coding DNA: TGTGCCATCAAGGGACAGGGGGGACGAAACACCATATATTTT.

This chain uses TRBV24-1 with TRBJ2-3; D may be TRBD1 (7 bases). CDR3 length: 16 amino acids. V shed 7 bases and J shed 2 bases, with 18 bases lying between them. Germline CDR1 is KGHDR and CDR2 is SFDVKD. CDR3 sequence (DNA): TGTGCCACCAGCAGGGGGGTAGGGACCGACACAGATACGCAGTATTTT. This gives the protein CATSRGVGTDTDTQYF.

This clonotype was seen repeatedly, ten times or more. The chain has TRBV29-1 and TRBJ1-1; the D is unclear. Deletions cut 0 bases from V and 1 base from J, with 6 bases between. Germline-derived CDR1 and CDR2 are SQVTM and ANQGSEA. The CDR3 is 13 amino acids. The CDR3 coding sequence is TGCAGCGTTGAAGATCGCCGGAACACTGAAGCTTTCTTT. Translated, it gives CSVEDRRNTEAFF.

This clonotype was observed at least ten times. The chain employs TRBV6-2 or TRBV6-3 and TRBJ2-5; D remains ambiguous. Per germline, CDR1 MNHEY and CDR2 SVGEGT. Trimming took 6 bases from V and 1 from J, leaving 6 bases between them. The CDR3 is made up of 12 amino acids. The CDR3 spells CASRRSQETQYF. CDR3 bases: TGTGCCAGCAGACGATCCCAAGAGACCCAGTACTTC.

This clonotype was counted at least ten times. The chain couples TRBV5-1 to TRBJ2-3; no clear D gene. The CDR3 totals 15 residues. Germline V gene sequence: CDR1 SGHRS, CDR2 YFSETQ. V was pared by 1 base and J by 7 bases, with 16 bases between. CDR3 sequence: CASSLNPTILYTQYF. The CDR3 DNA reads TGCGCCAGCAGCTTGAATCCCACTATTCTTTATACGCAGTATTTT.

This rearrangement joins TRBV7-8 to TRBJ1-4, with 9 bases identical to TRBD1. This CDR3 region has 14 residues. Germline CDR1 SGHVS, CDR2 FQNEAQ. V was clipped by 5 bases and J by 12 bases; unmatched bases: 10. CDR3 region: CASSPRRDRDELFF. The DNA for the CDR3 is TGTGCCAGCAGCCCCCGACGGGACAGGGATGAACTGTTTTTT.

The sample holds a few counts of this clonotype. This sequence joins TRBV6-1 and TRBJ1-6, with TRBD1 matching 8 bases. The CDR3 totals 15 residues. J was trimmed by 8 bases and V by 7 bases; bases with no gene match: 10. In germline, CDR1 is MNHNS, CDR2 SASEGT. The CDR3 coding sequence is TGTGCCAGCATTGGGAGCGACAGGGGTTATTCACCCCTCCACTTT. Encoded protein: CASIGSDRGYSPLHF.

The chain recombines TRBV6-1 with TRBJ2-1; TRBD1 matches 8 bases. Germline CDR1 reads MNHNS; CDR2 reads SASEGT. V dropped 8 bases and J dropped 0; count of bases not matched to a gene: 6. The CDR3 is 15 residues long. CDR3 bases: TGTGCCAGCTTAAGGGACAGGAGCTCCTACAATGAGCAGTTCTTC. It codes for CASLRDRSSYNEQFF.

There are a few counts of this clonotype. The J gene is TRBJ2-7, the V gene TRBV13; 7 nucleotides line up with TRBD1. Germline V lookup: CDR1 PRHDT, CDR2 FYEKMQ (reference sequence). The CDR3 is 17 amino acids. Trimming cost V 0 bases and J 5 bases; bases outside gene matches: 13. The CDR3 sequence is CASSLGRRGGFQDEQYF. The CDR3 region has the DNA TGTGCCAGCAGCTTAGGCCGACGAGGGGGCTTTCAGGACGAGCAGTACTTC.

A few counts support this clonotype. The rearrangement uses TRBV6-2 or TRBV6-3 and TRBJ2-7; TRBD1 matches 8 bases. Germline CDR1 is MNHEY and CDR2 is SVGEGT. The CDR3 has 15 residues. J gave up 6 bases and V 7 bases, and 14 bases lay outside the gene matches. The CDR3 nucleotides read TGTGCCAGCACCAAGTTCCGGGACAGGAACTCCGAGCAGTACTTC. This sequence encodes CASTKFRDRNSEQYF.

This chain uses TRBV5-4 with TRBJ1-6; D uncertain. Trimming took off 0 bases at V and 12 bases at J, with 10 bases between the two ends. The CDR3 runs to 13 residues. Germline assignment: CDR1 SGHNT and CDR2 YYREEE (reference sequence). In nucleotides, the CDR3 is TGTGCCAGCAGCTTGGGTCCTAAAGAACCCCTCCACTTT. This translates into CASSLGPKEPLHF.

The chain recombines TRBV20-1 with TRBJ1-1, with no clear D. With 5 bases removed from V and 2 bases from J, the gap between germline ends came to 6 bases. This CDR3 is 11 amino acids long. Germline assignment: CDR1 DFQATT and CDR2 SNEGSKA (reference sequence). The CDR3 loop is CSAPVNTEAFF. The CDR3 DNA sequence: TGCAGTGCTCCGGTAAACACTGAAGCTTTCTTT.

The V and J genes are TRBV7-6 and TRBJ2-7, with D possibly being TRBD1 (5 bases). Germline CDR1 is SGHVS and CDR2 is FNYEAQ. There are 14 residues in the CDR3. V was pared by 1 base and J by 3 bases, with 10 bases between. CDR3 sequence reads: CASSLVADSYEQYF. As DNA, the CDR3 is TGTGCCAGCAGCTTAGTTGCAGACAGCTACGAGCAGTACTTC.

In nucleotides, the CDR3 is TGTGCCAGCAGTTACGACGCATCGGGGGCCTCAGATACGCAGTATTTT. As protein: CASSYDASGASDTQYF. The chain joins TRBV6-5 to TRBJ2-3; D is possibly TRBD1 or TRBD2 (6 bases each). The CDR3 covers 16 residues. Looked up from germline, CDR1 is MNHEY and CDR2 is SVGAGI. The V end was cut by 2 bases, the J end by 4 bases, with 16 bases between.